These 5 T cell receptor beta chains were all obtained from the same sample, sequenced in a study of cytomegalovirus exposure and HLA in healthy donors. The table came from immunoSEQ multiplex PCR; TCRdb's copy has only in-frame clones and leaves some out. This table holds roughly 150,000 clones, less than 90% found once. The source material was PBMCs. These receptors came from a woman aged 18-29 years in good health and CMV-seronegative.

The table lists this clone with a count of one. The V call is TRBV5-1, the J call TRBJ1-1; 7 bases are a match to TRBD1. Germline-derived CDR1 and CDR2 are SGHRS and YFSETQ. CDR3 length: 12 residues. The V gene end was trimmed by 0 bases and the J gene end by 8 bases; junction bases not matched to a gene: 1. Written as DNA, the CDR3 is TGCGCCAGCAGCTTGGCAGGGGGGGAAGCTTTCTTT. Translating it yields CASSLAGGEAFF.

The genes are TRBV5-8 and TRBJ1-3, with no clear D. This CDR3 contains 15 residues. Germline-derived CDR1 and CDR2 are SGHTS and YDEGEE. The V end was cut by 0 bases, the J end by 3 bases, with 10 bases between. The CDR3 region has the DNA TGTGCCAGCAGCTTGGTGTCAGGAGGTGGAAACACCATATATTTT. It codes for CASSLVSGGGNTIYF.

This chain links TRBV5-1 with TRBJ2-1; TRBD2 aligns across 12 bases. The junction had 8 bases not matched to a gene; V was cut back by 6 bases and J by 7 bases. The CDR3 consists of 15 residues. CDR1 SGHRS and CDR2 YFSETQ come from the germline V gene. The CDR3 sequence: CASMVPTSGRNEQFF. CDR3 in DNA: TGCGCCAGCATGGTACCGACTAGCGGGAGAAATGAGCAGTTCTTC.

The rearrangement joins TRBV15 to TRBJ1-4; a possible D gene is TRBD1 (6 bases). Germline values: CDR1 LNHNV, CDR2 YYDKDF (reference sequence). Trimming took 4 bases from V and 8 from J, leaving 17 bases between them. The CDR3 has 15 residues. CDR3 sequence (DNA): TGTGCCACCAGCAAGTTTGGGGGCCCAGAAGAAAAACTGTTTTTT. The encoded protein is CATSKFGGPEEKLFF.

The chain joins TRBV5-6 to TRBJ2-5, with a tentative D call TRBD2 (5 bases). The CDR3 runs to 16 residues. The germline V and J ends were trimmed by 4 bases and 5 bases, with 21 bases remaining between them. The germline CDR1 and CDR2 sequences are SGHDT and YYEEEE. The CDR3 spells CASSQPPGGLGETQYF. The CDR3 bases are TGTGCCAGCAGCCAACCCCCAGGAGGCCTCGGGGAGACCCAGTACTTC. Using reference TRBV5-6 and TRBJ2-5 for the parts outside the CDR3, the full variable domain is DAGVTQSPTHLIKTRGQQVTLRCSPKSGHDTVSWYQQALGQGPQFIFQYYEEEERQRGNFPDRFSGHQFPNYSSELNVNALLLGDSALYLCASSQPPGGLGETQYFGPGTRLLVL.